This T cell receptor beta chain is drawn from a study of T cell responses to AZD1222 COVID-19 vaccine. The protocol was immunoSEQ multiplex PCR, while the TCRdb copy is restricted to in-frame clones and leaves out a portion. The sample has about 110,000 clones; roughly 90% are singletons. CDR3 length: 13 residues. Trimming shortened V by 2 bases and J by 4 bases, and 7 bases separated the two germline ends. Germline assignment: CDR1 SGHTA and CDR2 FQGNSA. This specimen consisted of peripheral blood, obtained 28 days after the second AZD1222 dose. The chain links TRBV7-2 to TRBJ2-3, with D perhaps TRBD1 (5 bases). This receptor was identified in an adult who received the AZD1222 COVID-19 vaccine. The CDR3 is CASSLWGSDTQYF. DNA for the CDR3: TGTGCCAGCAGCTTATGGGGCTCAGATACGCAGTATTTT.